Presented here are 3 T cell receptor beta chains from one specimen sequenced in a study of T-cell memory formation after mild COVID-19. TCRdb reprocessed the 5' RACE reads with MiXCR, giving one entry per CDR3 protein. This sample has fewer than 350,000 distinct CDR3 sequences, with 15% to 20% found just once. Sequenced sample: PBMCs or a T cell subset sorted from them (not recorded which). These receptors all stem from a man aged 18 to 30 who had mild COVID-19 (a few samples of this study predate the infection). Cell type and time point are not known.

This clonotype has a handful of counts. J is TRBJ2-5 and V is TRBV7-2; TRBD2 is a possible D gene (5 bases). V was pared by 4 bases and J by 4 bases, with 16 bases between. The CDR3 sequence is 15 residues long. Germline V gene sequence: CDR1 SGHTA, CDR2 FQGNSA. CDR3 DNA: TGTGCCAGCAGCTCCCCCACTAGACTCCCAGAGACCCAGTACTTC. Residues: CASSSPTRLPETQYF.

This clonotype was counted between two and nine times. The chain is built from TRBV20-1 and TRBJ1-5; 9 bases fit TRBD1. CDR3 length: 13 amino acids. The ends lost 5 bases at V and 6 bases at J; junction bases unmatched: 5. Germline CDR1 DFQATT, CDR2 SNEGSKA (reference sequence). This chain's CDR3 is CSARDREAQPQHF. The CDR3 DNA follows: TGCAGTGCTCGGGACAGGGAGGCTCAGCCCCAGCATTTT.

This clonotype has at least ten counts. The chain carries TRBV6-5 and TRBJ1-5; 7 bases fit TRBD1. The length of the CDR3 is 17 residues. Germline CDR1 is MNHEY and CDR2 is SVGAGI. The trim removed 2 bases at V and 0 bases at J, leaving 7 bases unmatched. In DNA form, the CDR3 reads TGTGCCAGCAGTTACCCGGACAGGAACCATAGCAATCAGCCCCAGCATTTT. As protein: CASSYPDRNHSNQPQHF.